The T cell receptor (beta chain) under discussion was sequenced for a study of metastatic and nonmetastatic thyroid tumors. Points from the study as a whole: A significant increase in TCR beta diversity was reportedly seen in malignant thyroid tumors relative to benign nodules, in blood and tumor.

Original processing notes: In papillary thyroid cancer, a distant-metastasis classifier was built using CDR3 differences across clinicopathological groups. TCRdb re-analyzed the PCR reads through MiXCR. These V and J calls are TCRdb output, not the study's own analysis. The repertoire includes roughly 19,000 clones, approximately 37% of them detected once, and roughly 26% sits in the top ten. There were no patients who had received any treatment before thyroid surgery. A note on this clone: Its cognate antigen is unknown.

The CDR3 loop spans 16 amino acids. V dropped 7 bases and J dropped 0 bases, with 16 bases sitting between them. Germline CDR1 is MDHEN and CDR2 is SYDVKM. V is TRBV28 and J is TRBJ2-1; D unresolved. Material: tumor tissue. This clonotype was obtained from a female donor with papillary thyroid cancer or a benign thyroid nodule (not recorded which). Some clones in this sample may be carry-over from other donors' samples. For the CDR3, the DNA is TGTGCCAGCACTCCGATGACCCGAAGCTCCTACAATGAGCAGTTCTTC. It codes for CASTPMTRSSYNEQFF.